A single sample is the source of the 27 T cell receptor beta chains below, sequenced in a study of molecular identifiers for immune sequencing clone quantification. TCRdb re-called the PCR reads through MiXCR, storing one row per CDR3 protein. The data show 70,000 to 95,000 distinct CDR3 sequences, with 15% to 20% seen just once and roughly 0.8% held by the top ten. Input material: naive CD8+ T cells from blood, with Jurkat cell RNA spiked in. Indicated subset: FACS-sorted CD8+CD4-CCR7+CD45RA+ naive T cells. Receptors originate from a human donor in good health. Some libraries in this study had Jurkat cell RNA spiked in.

There are many counts of this clonotype. The CDR3 is CASSFETDPTNEKLFF. The CDR3 region has the DNA TGTGCCAGCAGCTTCGAGACAGACCCAACTAATGAAAAACTGTTTTTT. The chain combines TRBV7-9 with TRBJ1-4; weak D call: TRBD1 (5 bases). In germline, CDR1 is SEHNR, CDR2 FQNEAQ (reference sequence). CDR3 length: 16 residues. The V end lost 3 bases, the J end lost 0 bases, and 11 bases lay between the germline ends.

Ten or more counts support this clonotype. V gene TRBV7-9 combines with J gene TRBJ2-5; the D gene is possibly TRBD2 (6 bases). Germline loops: CDR1 SEHNR, CDR2 FQNEAQ (reference sequence). V dropped 4 bases and J dropped 2 bases, with 26 bases sitting between them. The CDR3 length is 19 residues. CDR3 sequence: CASSSPLEGALGGQETQYF. CDR3 DNA sequence: TGTGCCAGCAGCTCCCCCCTAGAGGGTGCCCTCGGGGGACAAGAGACCCAGTACTTC.

This clonotype has a count of ten or more. CDR3 in amino acids: CASRNPGTPAYEQYF. In DNA, the CDR3 is TGTGCCAGCAGAAACCCCGGGACACCAGCCTACGAGCAGTACTTC. The chain employs TRBV5-5 and TRBJ2-7; D is possibly TRBD1 (6 bases). The germline V gene has CDR1 SGHKS and CDR2 YYEKEE (reference sequence). The CDR3 is 15 residues long. The V and J ends lost 5 bases and 2 bases respectively, with 17 bases between them.

This clonotype was observed at least ten times. The rearrangement joins TRBV6-6 to TRBJ1-5, with TRBD1 matching over 7 bases. The CDR3 covers 18 residues. Germline assignment: CDR1 MNHNY and CDR2 SVGAGI (reference sequence). Germline trimming cut 2 bases from V and 0 bases from J; bases unmatched to any gene: 10. This CDR3 is CASSYPPDRRDSNQPQHF. The CDR3 DNA reads as TGTGCCAGCAGTTACCCTCCGGACAGGAGAGATAGCAATCAGCCCCAGCATTTT.

The sample holds many counts of this clonotype. The V call is TRBV19, the J call TRBJ1-1; D gene ambiguous. The CDR3 totals 13 residues. The V and J ends lost 3 bases and 1 base respectively, with 6 bases between them. Germline values: CDR1 LNHDA, CDR2 SQIVND (reference sequence). The CDR3 spells CASSMWENTEAFF. CDR3 nucleotides: TGTGCCAGTAGTATGTGGGAGAACACTGAAGCTTTCTTT.

The table lists this clonotype with many counts. The genes are TRBV9 and TRBJ2-7; no clear D. Germline V lookup: CDR1 SGDLS, CDR2 YYNGEE. CDR3 length equals 13 residues. V gave up 0 bases and J gave up 3 bases, with 7 bases separating them. The CDR3 bases are TGTGCCAGCAGCGTAGGGGTTAGCTACGAGCAGTACTTC. This gives the protein CASSVGVSYEQYF.

This clonotype was observed at least ten times. The chain combines TRBV19 with TRBJ1-1, with D maybe TRBD1 (5 bases). Germline V gene lookup returns CDR1 LNHDA and CDR2 SQIVND (reference sequence). V gave up 1 base and J gave up 6 bases, with 6 bases separating them. CDR3 size: 12 residues. CDR3 sequence: CASSIGGPEAFF. As DNA, the CDR3 is TGTGCCAGTAGTATAGGGGGACCTGAAGCTTTCTTT.

This rearrangement joins TRBV5-1 to TRBJ1-1; D uncertain. From germline, CDR1 is SGHRS and CDR2 YFSETQ. This CDR3 is built from 15 residues. V was shortened by 1 base and J by 0 bases, with 10 bases between the two germline ends. The CDR3 region has the DNA TGCGCCAGCAGCTTGTCGTCGTCAATGAACACTGAAGCTTTCTTT. Translation: CASSLSSSMNTEAFF.

This clonotype was counted many times. The V call is TRBV7-9, the J call TRBJ1-5; TRBD1 matches at 9 bases. CDR3 length equals 15 residues. CDR1 SEHNR and CDR2 FQNEAQ come from the germline V gene (reference sequence). The V gene end was trimmed by 3 bases and the J gene end by 5 bases; junction bases not matched to a gene: 5. Here the CDR3 reads CASSFTGQGYQPQHF. The CDR3 DNA reads as TGTGCCAGCAGCTTTACCGGACAGGGGTATCAGCCCCAGCATTTT.

This clonotype was recorded many times. A read error may produce the germline difference seen at one junction end. The chain employs TRBV29-1 and TRBJ2-7; D gene unclear. Germline V CDR1 and CDR2: SQVTM, ANQGSEA. This CDR3 region has 14 residues. Here the CDR3 DNA reads TGCAGCGTTGAAGATCTTAACAGCTCCGACGAGCAGTACTTC. Translating gives CSVEDLNSSDEQYF.

This clonotype was seen repeatedly, ten times or more. The gene calls are TRBV7-9 and TRBJ2-2; 9 bases match TRBD2. V lost 3 bases to trimming and J lost 6 bases; unmatched junction nucleotides: 8. This CDR3 is built from 16 residues. CDR1 and CDR2 (germline): SEHNR, FQNEAQ (reference sequence). The CDR3 spells CASSFSSSGIAGELFF. Written as DNA, the CDR3 is TGTGCCAGCAGCTTTTCGTCTAGCGGGATCGCCGGGGAGCTGTTTTTT. Based on the CDR3 plus reference TRBV7-9 and TRBJ2-2, the full variable domain is DTGVSQNPRHKITKRGQNVTFRCDPISEHNRLYWYRQTLGQGPEFLTYFQNEAQLEKSRLLSDRFSAERPKGSFSTLEIQRTEQGDSAMYLCASSFSSSGIAGELFFGEGSRLTVL.

This clonotype was recorded at least ten times. The gene calls are TRBV21-1 and TRBJ1-1. TRBV21-1 corresponds to a pseudogene. The CDR3 has 13 residues. The CDR3 DNA is TGTGCCAGCAGCACCAGGAAGGGCACTGAAGCTTTCTTT. As protein: CASSTRKGTEAFF.

This clonotype came up many times. The chain employs TRBV6-6 and TRBJ2-2; D is unresolved. There are 14 residues in the CDR3. CDR1 is MNHNY and CDR2 is SVGAGI in the germline V gene (reference sequence). The V end was cut by 2 bases, the J end by 4 bases, with 8 bases between. The CDR3 sequence: CASSYGTATGELFF. The CDR3 DNA reads TGTGCCAGCAGTTACGGAACAGCCACCGGGGAGCTGTTTTTT.

The sample holds many counts of this clonotype. V gene TRBV29-1 combines with J gene TRBJ2-1; tentative D call: TRBD1 (6 bases). The CDR3 length is 15 residues. Looked up from germline, CDR1 is SQVTM and CDR2 is ANQGSEA. Trimming shortened V by 7 bases and J by 2 bases, and 18 bases separated the two germline ends. DNA for the CDR3: TGCAGCGGTGACCTCAGGGGTCCTCCCTACAATGAGCAGTTCTTC. Its protein is CSGDLRGPPYNEQFF.

This clonotype was recorded at least ten times. The rearrangement links TRBV28 to TRBJ2-7; D possibly uses TRBD1 or TRBD2 (5 bases each). Trimming shortened V by 7 bases and J by 2 bases, and 18 bases separated the two germline ends. This CDR3 comprises 15 residues. The germline CDR1 and CDR2 sequences are MDHEN and SYDVKM. Here the CDR3 reads CASNHPGPRTYEQYF. CDR3 DNA sequence: TGTGCCAGCAACCACCCGGGACCCAGAACCTACGAGCAGTACTTC.

This clonotype was detected ten times or more. The J gene is TRBJ2-1, the V gene TRBV12-3 or TRBV12-4; tentatively, D is TRBD1 (5 bases). The V gene lost 5 bases and the J gene lost 0 bases, with 14 bases spanning the gap. The CDR3 sequence is 16 residues long. CDR3 amino acids: CASSHTGVSSYNEQFF. The CDR3 bases are TGTGCCAGCAGTCACACAGGAGTTAGCTCCTACAATGAGCAGTTCTTC.

This chain connects TRBV28 to TRBJ2-7; D may be TRBD1 (6 bases). This CDR3 contains 15 residues. Germline V gene sequence: CDR1 MDHEN, CDR2 SYDVKM. V lost 3 bases and J 2 bases, leaving 14 bases between the germline ends. CDR3 sequence: CASSFGQGQTYEQYF. CDR3 DNA: TGTGCCAGCAGTTTCGGGCAGGGGCAAACCTACGAGCAGTACTTC.

The genes are TRBV6-1 and TRBJ2-7; no reliable D call. CDR1 and CDR2 (germline): MNHNS, SASEGT. Trimming removed 0 bases from V and 1 base from J, with 13 bases in between. There are 16 residues in the CDR3. CDR3 residues: CASSEASRIVSYEQYF. The CDR3 nucleotides read TGTGCCAGCAGTGAAGCGTCCAGGATCGTGTCCTACGAGCAGTACTTC.

On this clonotype itself: One base away lies a much larger clone, so this may be a sequencing read error. Given the absence of the conserved phenylalanine or tryptophan at the CDR3 end, a read error is likely. In DNA form, the CDR3 reads TGTGCCAGCAGCTTCCCCGGGACTAGTACTTATGAGCAGTTCCTC. It codes for CASSFPGTSTYEQFL. The V and J genes are TRBV7-9 and TRBJ2-1, with 8 bases aligning to TRBD2. This CDR3 region has 15 residues. V shed 3 bases, J shed 8 bases, and the junction held 9 bases outside the gene matches. In germline, CDR1 is SEHNR, CDR2 FQNEAQ (reference sequence).

In its sample, this clonotype was seen many times. The chain links TRBV30 to TRBJ2-7; D is undetermined. Germline CDR1 GTSNPN, CDR2 SVGIG (reference sequence). The V end lost 4 bases, the J end lost 0 bases, and 10 bases lay between the germline ends. This CDR3 region has 13 residues. Here the CDR3 DNA reads TGTGCCTGGACAGGTCAGAGCTCCTACGAGCAGTACTTC. Its translation is CAWTGQSSYEQYF. Full variable domain (remainder filled in from reference TRBV30 and TRBJ2-7): SQTIHQWPATLVQPVGSPLSLECTVEGTSNPNLYWYRQAAGRGLQLLFYSVGIGQISSEVPQNLSASRPQDRQFILSSKKLLLSDSGFYLCAWTGQSSYEQYFGPGTRLTVT.

V is TRBV21-1 and J is TRBJ2-7. TRBV21-1 constitutes a pseudogene. This CDR3 is built from 14 residues. The CDR3 region is CASRIEESSYEQYF. The CDR3 DNA is TGTGCCAGCAGAATCGAAGAATCATCCTACGAGCAGTACTTC.

This clonotype was counted ten times or more. CDR3: CASSSQGLGTEAFF. The CDR3 DNA is TGTGCCAGCAGTAGCCAGGGGTTGGGGACTGAAGCTTTCTTT. This sequence joins TRBV28 and TRBJ1-1, with D possibly being TRBD1 (6 bases). Looked up from germline, CDR1 is MDHEN and CDR2 is SYDVKM. The CDR3 has 14 amino acids. Trimming shortened V by 5 bases and J by 5 bases, and 15 bases separated the two germline ends.

The sample holds many counts of this clonotype. The chain combines TRBV9 with TRBJ2-7; D ambiguous. The CDR3 is made up of 13 amino acids. V gave up 3 bases and J gave up 2 bases, with 9 bases separating them. Germline values: CDR1 SGDLS, CDR2 YYNGEE. In DNA, the CDR3 is TGTGCCAGCAGCGCCCCCCACGCCTACGAGCAGTACTTC. Its protein product is CASSAPHAYEQYF.

This clonotype has a count of ten or more. The CDR3 DNA is TGTGCCAGCACGCGAAATAGCAATCAGCCCCAGCATTTT. It codes for CASTRNSNQPQHF. The J gene is TRBJ1-5, the V gene TRBV28, with D unclear. Germline assignment: CDR1 MDHEN and CDR2 SYDVKM. V lost 7 bases to trimming and J lost 0 bases, with 7 bases between them. CDR3 length equals 13 residues.

This clonotype was counted ten times or more. The chain is built from TRBV9 and TRBJ2-7; either TRBD1 or TRBD2 may fit D (5 bases each). This CDR3 comprises 14 residues. V was pared by 0 bases and J by 0 bases, with 7 bases between. Germline V gene sequence: CDR1 SGDLS, CDR2 YYNGEE. CDR3 sequence reads: CASSVEGTSYEQYF. CDR3 nucleotides: TGTGCCAGCAGCGTAGAAGGGACCTCCTACGAGCAGTACTTC.

This clonotype has a count of ten or more. The chain combines TRBV7-9 with TRBJ2-1, with no clear D. V dropped 5 bases and J dropped 6 bases, with 11 bases sitting between them. This CDR3 contains 13 residues. In germline, CDR1 is SEHNR, CDR2 FQNEAQ (reference sequence). The CDR3 is CASSPTRANEQFF. The CDR3 coding sequence is TGTGCCAGCAGCCCGACAAGGGCCAATGAGCAGTTCTTC.

There are a few counts of this clonotype. V gene TRBV11-2 combines with J gene TRBJ2-7; D assignment may be TRBD1 or TRBD2 (6 bases each). The CDR3 covers 13 residues. Germline assignment: CDR1 SGHAT and CDR2 FQNNGV. The V end lost 5 bases, the J end lost 2 bases, and 10 bases lay between the germline ends. The CDR3 protein is CASSVRGPYEQYF. The CDR3 DNA reads TGTGCCAGCAGCGTACGGGGGCCCTACGAGCAGTACTTC.